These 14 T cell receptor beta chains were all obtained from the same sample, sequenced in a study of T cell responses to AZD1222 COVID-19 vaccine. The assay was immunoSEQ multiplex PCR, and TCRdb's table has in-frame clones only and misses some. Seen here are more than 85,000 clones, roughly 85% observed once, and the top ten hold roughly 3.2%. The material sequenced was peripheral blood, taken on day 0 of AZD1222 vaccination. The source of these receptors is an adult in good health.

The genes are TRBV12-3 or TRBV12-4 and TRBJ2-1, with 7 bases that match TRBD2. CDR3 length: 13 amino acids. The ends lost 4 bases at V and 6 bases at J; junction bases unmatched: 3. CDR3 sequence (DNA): TGTGCCAGCAGTTCGACTAGCATCAATGAGCAGTTCTTC. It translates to CASSSTSINEQFF.

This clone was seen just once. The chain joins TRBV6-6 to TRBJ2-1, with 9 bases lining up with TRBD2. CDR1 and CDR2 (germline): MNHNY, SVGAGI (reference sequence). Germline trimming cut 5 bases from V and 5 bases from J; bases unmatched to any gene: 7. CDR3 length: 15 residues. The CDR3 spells CASSDGLAQHNEQFF. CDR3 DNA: TGTGCCAGCAGTGACGGACTAGCGCAGCACAATGAGCAGTTCTTC.

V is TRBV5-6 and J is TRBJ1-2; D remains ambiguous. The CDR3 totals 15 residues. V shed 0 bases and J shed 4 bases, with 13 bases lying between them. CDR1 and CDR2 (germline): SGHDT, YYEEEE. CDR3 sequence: CASSLASLLGYGYTF. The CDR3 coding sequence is TGTGCCAGCAGCTTGGCCTCGTTATTAGGCTATGGCTACACCTTC.

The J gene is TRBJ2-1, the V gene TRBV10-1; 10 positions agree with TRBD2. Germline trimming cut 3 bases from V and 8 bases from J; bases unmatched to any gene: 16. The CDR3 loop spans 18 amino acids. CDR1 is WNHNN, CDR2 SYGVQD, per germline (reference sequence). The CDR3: CASSEGRLAGSWRDEQFF. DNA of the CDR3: TGCGCCAGCAGTGAAGGCAGACTAGCGGGTTCCTGGCGCGATGAGCAGTTCTTC.

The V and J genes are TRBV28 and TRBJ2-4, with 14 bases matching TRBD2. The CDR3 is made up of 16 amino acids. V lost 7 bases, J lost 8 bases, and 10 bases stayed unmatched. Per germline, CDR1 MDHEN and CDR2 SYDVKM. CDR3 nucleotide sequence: TGTGCCAGCACCCCCCGGGGGACTAGCGGGAGTTACATTCAGTACTTC. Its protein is CASTPRGTSGSYIQYF.

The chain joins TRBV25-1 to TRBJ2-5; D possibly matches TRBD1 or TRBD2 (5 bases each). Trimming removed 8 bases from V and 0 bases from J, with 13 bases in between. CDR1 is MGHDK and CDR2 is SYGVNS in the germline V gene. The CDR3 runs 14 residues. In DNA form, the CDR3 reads TGTGCCAGCGCCCGAGGGGCCAACCAAGAGACCCAGTACTTC. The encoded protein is CASARGANQETQYF.

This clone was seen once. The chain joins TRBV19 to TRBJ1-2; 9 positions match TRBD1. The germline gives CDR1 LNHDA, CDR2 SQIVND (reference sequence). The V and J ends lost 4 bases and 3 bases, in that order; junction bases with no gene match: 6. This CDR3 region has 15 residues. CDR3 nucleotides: TGTGCCAGTAGTAGCGGGACAGGGTACTACTATGGCTACACCTTC. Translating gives CASSSGTGYYYGYTF.

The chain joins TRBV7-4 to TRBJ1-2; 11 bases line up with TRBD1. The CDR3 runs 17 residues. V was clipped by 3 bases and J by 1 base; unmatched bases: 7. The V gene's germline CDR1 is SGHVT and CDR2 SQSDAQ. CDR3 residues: CASSFRGQGVRNYGYTF. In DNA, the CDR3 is TGTGCCAGCAGCTTTAGGGGACAGGGGGTTCGTAACTATGGCTACACCTTC.

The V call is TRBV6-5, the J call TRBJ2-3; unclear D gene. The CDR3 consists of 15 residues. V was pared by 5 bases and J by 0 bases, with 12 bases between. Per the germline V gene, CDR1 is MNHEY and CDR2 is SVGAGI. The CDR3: CASSLDPPSTDTQYF. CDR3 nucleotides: TGTGCCAGCAGTCTAGACCCTCCCAGCACAGATACGCAGTATTTT.

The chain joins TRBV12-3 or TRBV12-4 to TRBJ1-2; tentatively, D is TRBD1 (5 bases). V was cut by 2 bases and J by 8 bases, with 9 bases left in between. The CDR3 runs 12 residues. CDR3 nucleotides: TGTGCCAGCAGTTTATTTCGGGGGGGCTACACCTTC. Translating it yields CASSLFRGGYTF.

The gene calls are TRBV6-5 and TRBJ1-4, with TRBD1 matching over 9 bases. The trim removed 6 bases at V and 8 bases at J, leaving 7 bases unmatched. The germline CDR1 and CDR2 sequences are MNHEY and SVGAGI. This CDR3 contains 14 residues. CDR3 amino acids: CASRKTGGGEKLFF. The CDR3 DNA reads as TGTGCCAGCAGAAAAACAGGGGGCGGGGAAAAACTGTTTTTT.

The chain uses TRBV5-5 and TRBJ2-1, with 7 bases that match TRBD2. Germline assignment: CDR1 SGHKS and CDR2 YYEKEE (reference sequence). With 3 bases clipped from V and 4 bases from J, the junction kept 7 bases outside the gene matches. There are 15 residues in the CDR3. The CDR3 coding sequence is TGTGCCAGCAGCTCCCGGGGTAGCGGGTACAATGAGCAGTTCTTC. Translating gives CASSSRGSGYNEQFF.

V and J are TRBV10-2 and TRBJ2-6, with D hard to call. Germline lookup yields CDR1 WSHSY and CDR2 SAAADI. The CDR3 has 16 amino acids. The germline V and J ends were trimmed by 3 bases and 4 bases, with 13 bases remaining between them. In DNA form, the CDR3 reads TGCGCCAGCAGTGACCTCATGCTACCGGGGGCCAACGTCCTGACTTTC. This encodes CASSDLMLPGANVLTF.

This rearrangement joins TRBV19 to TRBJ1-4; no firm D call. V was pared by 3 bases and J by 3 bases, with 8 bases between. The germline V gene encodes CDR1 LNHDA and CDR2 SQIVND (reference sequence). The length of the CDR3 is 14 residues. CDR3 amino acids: CASSIGQSNEKLFF. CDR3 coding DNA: TGTGCCAGTAGTATCGGGCAGTCTAATGAAAAACTGTTTTTT.